These 27 T cell receptor beta chains share one sample of origin, sequenced in a study of blood T cells in healthy people across ages. It was with a sample-barcoded 5' primer and a J-beta primer mix that a second PCR of about 6 to 11 cycles was run. TCRdb called the 5' RACE reads again in MiXCR, with one record for every CDR3 protein. This sample has about 680,000 distinct CDR3 sequences, with 45% to 50% found just once. Sequencing was performed on blood. The receptors here all came from a woman aged 60-75 years in good health.

This clonotype was observed a handful of times. The rearrangement links TRBV7-2 to TRBJ2-7; D unclear. Trimming removed 1 base at V and 4 bases at J, with 8 bases between. CDR3 size: 13 residues. CDR1 and CDR2 from the germline V gene are SGHTA and FQGNSA. The CDR3 DNA reads as TGTGCCAGCAGCTTAGTCTGGGGATACGAGCAGTACTTC. It yields the protein CASSLVWGYEQYF.

The J gene is TRBJ2-7, the V gene TRBV7-9; D perhaps matches TRBD1 (6 bases). Germline CDR1 reads SEHNR; CDR2 reads FQNEAQ (reference sequence). V gave up 1 base and J gave up 4 bases, with 11 bases separating them. The CDR3 sequence is 14 residues long. The CDR3 region is CASSLGGQRYEQYF. Written as DNA, the CDR3 is TGTGCCAGCAGCTTAGGGGGACAAAGGTACGAGCAGTACTTC.

This clonotype was observed at least ten times. V and J are TRBV29-1 and TRBJ2-3; 8 positions match TRBD2. There are 13 residues in the CDR3. CDR1 and CDR2 from the germline V gene are SQVTM and ANQGSEA. V trimming: 7 bases; J trimming: 6 bases; junction bases outside the gene matches: 9. The CDR3 coding sequence is TGCAGCGGAACTAGCGGATCGAGGGATACGCAGTATTTT. This sequence encodes CSGTSGSRDTQYF.

The rearrangement links TRBV5-6 to TRBJ1-2, with 7 bases lining up with TRBD1. Germline V gene sequence: CDR1 SGHDT, CDR2 YYEEEE. The CDR3 sequence is 16 residues long. Trimming removed 2 bases from V and 2 bases from J; junction bases left unmatched: 9. CDR3 coding DNA: TGTGCCAGCAGCTTCCCCGGGACAGCAGAAAACTATGGCTACACCTTC. It is translated as CASSFPGTAENYGYTF.

The chain is built from TRBV29-1 and TRBJ2-3; 7 bases line up with TRBD2. Trimming removed 2 bases from V and 4 bases from J; junction bases left unmatched: 3. Germline lookup yields CDR1 SQVTM and CDR2 ANQGSEA. This CDR3 is built from 13 residues. The CDR3 DNA follows: TGCAGCGTTGAAAGGACTAGGGCAGATACGCAGTATTTT. Encoded protein: CSVERTRADTQYF.

The gene calls are TRBV20-1 and TRBJ2-7; 8 positions agree with TRBD2. CDR1 is DFQATT and CDR2 is SNEGSKA in the germline V gene (reference sequence). The CDR3 is 14 amino acids. The V and J ends lost 7 bases and 0 bases, in that order; junction bases with no gene match: 8. CDR3 amino acids: CSVLGTRSSYEQYF. The DNA for the CDR3 is TGCAGTGTCTTGGGGACTAGGTCCTCCTACGAGCAGTACTTC.

The chain employs TRBV11-2 and TRBJ2-1; D is undetermined. The ends were cut back, 0 bases at V and 7 bases at J, with 7 bases in the middle. The CDR3 length is 13 residues. Germline V gene lookup returns CDR1 SGHAT and CDR2 FQNNGV. The CDR3 loop reads CASSLDQQNEQFF. CDR3 sequence (DNA): TGTGCCAGCAGCTTAGATCAGCAAAATGAGCAGTTCTTC.

This clonotype was seen a single time. The J gene is TRBJ2-1, the V gene TRBV29-1; D uncertain. Germline V gene sequence: CDR1 SQVTM, CDR2 ANQGSEA. The V gene lost 7 bases and the J gene lost 7 bases, with 11 bases spanning the gap. The CDR3 is 11 residues long. Here the CDR3 reads CSARWGNEQFF. The CDR3 DNA is TGCAGCGCGAGGTGGGGAAATGAGCAGTTCTTC.

This clonotype came up once. The chain recombines TRBV12-3 or TRBV12-4 with TRBJ1-4; 7 nucleotides line up with TRBD1. Unmatched junction bases numbered 7, after V lost 3 bases and J lost 3 bases. The CDR3 covers 16 residues. The CDR3 region is CASSFRGGLSNEKLFF. The CDR3 coding sequence is TGTGCCAGCAGTTTTCGAGGGGGCCTGTCTAATGAAAAACTGTTTTTT.

In its sample, this clonotype was seen a few times. This chain joins TRBV10-3 and TRBJ2-3; no clear D gene. This CDR3 is 14 amino acids long. V lost 2 bases and J 2 bases, leaving 8 bases between the germline ends. The V gene's germline CDR1 is ENHRY and CDR2 SYGVKD. CDR3 nucleotide sequence: TGTGCCATCAGTGAGCGGCAGCTCACAGATACGCAGTATTTT. Its protein product is CAISERQLTDTQYF.

In its sample, this clonotype was seen a few times. CDR3 residues: CSVRASRADTQYF. DNA of the CDR3: TGCAGCGTCCGGGCCTCCAGAGCAGATACGCAGTATTTT. The chain employs TRBV29-1 and TRBJ2-3; D unclear. Per the germline V gene, CDR1 is SQVTM and CDR2 is ANQGSEA. V lost 6 bases and J lost 4, with 14 bases in between. This CDR3 comprises 13 residues.

Points on this clonotype: A much larger clone sits a single nucleotide away, making a read error possible. DNA for the CDR3: TGTGCCAGCGGACCCAGGAGATCCTACAATGGGCAGTTCTTC. Its protein product is CASGPRRSYNGQFF. The chain combines TRBV3-1 with TRBJ2-1; no clear D. The CDR3 is made up of 14 amino acids. CDR1 and CDR2 (germline): LGHDT, YNNKEL (reference sequence).

This chain uses TRBV11-2 with TRBJ2-7; no firm D call. Germline-derived CDR1 and CDR2 are SGHAT and FQNNGV. CDR3 length: 15 residues. Between the trimmed V and J ends, which lost 7 bases and 3 bases, there was a span of 19 bases. The DNA of the CDR3 is TGTGCCAGCACCACAAGTTCAGGCAACCTCTACGAGCAGTACTTC. Protein product: CASTTSSGNLYEQYF.

V usage is TRBV11-2 and J usage is TRBJ2-4; tentatively, D is TRBD1 (5 bases). The DNA end is more similar to TRBJ2-7, so the J call may be wrong. The CDR3 has 14 residues. Germline CDR1 reads SGHAT; CDR2 reads FQNNGV. The CDR3 is CASSLATTAYEQYF. CDR3 nucleotide sequence: TGTGCCAGCAGCTTAGCGACGACAGCATACGAGCAGTACTTC.

V usage is TRBV6-2 or TRBV6-3 and J usage is TRBJ2-7, with 7 bases lining up with TRBD1. Germline V gives CDR1 MNHEY, CDR2 SVGEGT. Trimming at V came to 9 bases and at J to 4 bases, leaving 6 bases not matched to a gene. The CDR3 is 12 amino acids. CDR3 DNA sequence: TGTGCCAGTCTCGACAGGGAATACGAGCAGTACTTC. It encodes CASLDREYEQYF.

J is TRBJ1-4 and V is TRBV7-2; D might be TRBD1 (5 bases). V was shortened by 4 bases and J by 10 bases, with 19 bases between the two germline ends. Germline V lookup: CDR1 SGHTA, CDR2 FQGNSA. This CDR3 spans 15 amino acids. The CDR3 coding sequence is TGTGCCAGCAGCTCAAGCCGGGCCCCTGGGGGAAAACTGTTTTTT. Translation: CASSSSRAPGGKLFF.

The rearrangement uses TRBV10-3 and TRBJ2-2; D not resolved. V was shortened by 6 bases and J by 0 bases, with 8 bases between the two germline ends. This CDR3 comprises 14 residues. Germline values: CDR1 ENHRY, CDR2 SYGVKD. The DNA of the CDR3 is TGTGCCATCAGGGAGCTCACGAACACCGGGGAGCTGTTTTTT. It is translated as CAIRELTNTGELFF.

The rearrangement links TRBV28 to TRBJ2-1; unclear D gene. The V end lost 4 bases, the J end lost 4 bases, and 11 bases lay between the germline ends. The germline CDR1 and CDR2 sequences are MDHEN and SYDVKM. The CDR3 totals 14 residues. The CDR3 sequence: CASSSHRLYNEQFF. DNA of the CDR3: TGTGCCAGCAGTTCCCACAGATTGTACAATGAGCAGTTCTTC.

This clonotype was observed a few times. At one boundary the junction diverges from the germline segment, which might be a read error. The V call is TRBV7-9, the J call TRBJ2-7; TRBD2 aligns across 12 bases. This CDR3 is built from 16 residues. Germline lookup yields CDR1 SEHNR and CDR2 FQNEAQ (reference sequence). The CDR3 loop is CASSLALAGGSYEQYF. The CDR3 DNA reads as TGTGCCAGCAGCCTAGCACTAGCGGGGGGCTCCTACGAGCAGTACTTC. Together with reference TRBV7-9 and TRBJ2-7, the CDR3 gives the full variable domain: DTGVSQNPRHKITKRGQNVTFRCDPISEHNRLYWYRQTLGQGPEFLTYFQNEAQLEKSRLLSDRFSAERPKGSFSTLEIQRTEQGDSAMYLCASSLALAGGSYEQYFGPGTRLTVT.

The rearrangement links TRBV12-3 or TRBV12-4 to TRBJ2-3; 9 nucleotides agree with TRBD1. With 7 bases clipped from V and 3 bases from J, the junction kept 5 bases outside the gene matches. The CDR3 is made up of 14 amino acids. The CDR3 sequence: CASKRQGGTDTQYF. The CDR3 DNA reads TGTGCCAGCAAGAGACAGGGGGGGACAGATACGCAGTATTTT.

Points on this clonotype: The junction does not match germline at one end; this may be a read error. The chain uses TRBV5-1 and TRBJ2-7; D not resolved. The CDR3 loop spans 17 amino acids. CDR1 and CDR2 (germline): SGHRS, YFSETQ. CDR3: CASRLGYQRKQTYEQYF. Here the CDR3 DNA reads TGCGCCAGCAGGTTGGGATACCAGCGCAAGCAAACCTACGAGCAGTACTTC.

A few counts support this clonotype. This chain connects TRBV20-1 to TRBJ2-5; a weak D match, TRBD2 (6 bases). The V end lost 3 bases, the J end lost 4 bases, and 12 bases lay between the germline ends. Germline lookup yields CDR1 DFQATT and CDR2 SNEGSKA (reference sequence). CDR3 size: 13 residues. CDR3 DNA: TGCAGTGCTAGTCTAGCGTCCGCAGAGACCCAGTACTTC. Protein sequence: CSASLASAETQYF.

The chain recombines TRBV7-9 with TRBJ2-2; D gene uncertain. The CDR3 has 13 amino acids. V dropped 5 bases and J dropped 5 bases, with 9 bases sitting between them. The germline V gene has CDR1 SEHNR and CDR2 FQNEAQ (reference sequence). The CDR3 loop reads CASSLLETGELFF. In nucleotides, the CDR3 is TGTGCCAGCAGCCTACTGGAGACCGGGGAGCTGTTTTTT.

A single count supports this clonotype. The chain has TRBV7-2 and TRBJ2-3; 10 nucleotides line up with TRBD2. V shed 1 base and J 6 bases; nucleotides not matched to a gene: 13. Germline V lookup: CDR1 SGHTA, CDR2 FQGNSA. The CDR3 covers 18 residues. CDR3 amino acids: CASSLGRLLAGWLDTQYF. DNA for the CDR3: TGTGCCAGCAGCTTAGGAAGATTACTAGCGGGATGGTTGGATACGCAGTATTTT.

The V gene is TRBV29-1, the J gene TRBJ1-1, with a weak D call TRBD1 (6 bases). Germline V gene sequence: CDR1 SQVTM, CDR2 ANQGSEA. This CDR3 comprises 12 residues. V was cut by 6 bases and J by 0 bases, with 8 bases left in between. As DNA, the CDR3 is TGCAGCGTCGACAGGATGAACACTGAAGCTTTCTTT. Translation gives CSVDRMNTEAFF.

The chain joins TRBV29-1 to TRBJ2-1, with 7 bases lining up with TRBD1. The CDR3 is 12 amino acids. After removal of 6 bases from V and 8 bases from J, the junction contained 7 bases not matched to a gene. CDR1 and CDR2 (germline): SQVTM, ANQGSEA. The CDR3 DNA follows: TGCAGCGTCCCTGGACAGGTCTATGAGCAGTTCTTC. Translation gives CSVPGQVYEQFF.

This clonotype was detected a few times. The rearrangement joins TRBV20-1 to TRBJ2-5; 10 bases align to TRBD2. J gave up 11 bases and V 2 bases, and 17 bases lay outside the gene matches. Germline V gene lookup returns CDR1 DFQATT and CDR2 SNEGSKA (reference sequence). The CDR3 is 16 amino acids. CDR3 bases: TGCAGTGCTAGACTGCCTAGCGGGAGTGGTTACAATGAGCAGTACTTC. It encodes CSARLPSGSGYNEQYF.